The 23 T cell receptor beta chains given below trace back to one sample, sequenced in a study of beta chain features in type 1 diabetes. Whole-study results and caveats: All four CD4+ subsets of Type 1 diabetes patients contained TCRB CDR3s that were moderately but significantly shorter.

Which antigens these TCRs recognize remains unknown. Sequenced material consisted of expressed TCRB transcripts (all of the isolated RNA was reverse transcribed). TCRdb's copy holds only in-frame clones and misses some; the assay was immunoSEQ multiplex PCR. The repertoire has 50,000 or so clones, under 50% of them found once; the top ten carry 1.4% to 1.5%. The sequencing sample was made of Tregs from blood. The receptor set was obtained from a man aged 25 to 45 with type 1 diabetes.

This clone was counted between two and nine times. In DNA form, the CDR3 reads TGTGCCAGCAGTTTATCTCTTCTGGCAGGGGGAGAAAAACTGTTTTTT. Translation: CASSLSLLAGGEKLFF. The chain uses TRBV28 and TRBJ1-4, with 7 positions matching TRBD1. This CDR3 comprises 16 residues. Germline CDR1 and CDR2: MDHEN and SYDVKM. The J segment lost 8 bases and the V segment lost 1 base, leaving 10 bases of the junction unmatched.

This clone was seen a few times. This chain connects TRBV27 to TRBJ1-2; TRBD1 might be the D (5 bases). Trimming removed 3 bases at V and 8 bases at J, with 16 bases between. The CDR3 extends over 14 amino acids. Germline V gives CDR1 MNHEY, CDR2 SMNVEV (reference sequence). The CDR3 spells CASSFSAGNWGYTF. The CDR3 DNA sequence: TGTGCCAGCAGTTTCAGTGCAGGGAATTGGGGCTACACCTTC.

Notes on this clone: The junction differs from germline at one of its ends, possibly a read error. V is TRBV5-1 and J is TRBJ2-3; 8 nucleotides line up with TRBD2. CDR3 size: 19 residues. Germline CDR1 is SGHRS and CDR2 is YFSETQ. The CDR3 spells CASSLEELGAGGSTDTRYF. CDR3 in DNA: TGCGCCAGCAGCTTGGAAGAGTTGGGGGCGGGAGGATCCACAGATACGCGGTATTTT.

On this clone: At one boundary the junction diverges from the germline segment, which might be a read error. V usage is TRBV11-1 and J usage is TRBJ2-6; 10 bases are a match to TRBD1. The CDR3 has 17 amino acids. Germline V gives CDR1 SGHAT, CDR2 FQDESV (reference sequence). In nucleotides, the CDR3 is TGTGCCAGCAGCTTGGGACAGGGGAGCTCTGGGGCCAACGTCCCGACTTTC. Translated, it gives CASSLGQGSSGANVPTF.

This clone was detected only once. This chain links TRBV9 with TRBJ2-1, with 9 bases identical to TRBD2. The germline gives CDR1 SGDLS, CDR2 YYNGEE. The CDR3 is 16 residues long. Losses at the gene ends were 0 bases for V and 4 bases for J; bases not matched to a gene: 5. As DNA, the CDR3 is TGTGCCAGCAGCGTAGTGGGTAGCGGGGGTTACAATGAGCAGTTCTTC. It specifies CASSVVGSGGYNEQFF.

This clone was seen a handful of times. The CDR3 region is CAISMTSGREGGEQFF. In DNA, the CDR3 is TGTGCCATCAGCATGACTAGCGGGAGAGAGGGAGGTGAGCAGTTCTTC. V usage is TRBV10-3 and J usage is TRBJ2-1, with 12 bases identical to TRBD2. The CDR3 loop spans 16 amino acids. Trimming took 6 bases from V and 9 from J; bases not matched to a gene: 12. Germline V gives CDR1 ENHRY, CDR2 SYGVKD.

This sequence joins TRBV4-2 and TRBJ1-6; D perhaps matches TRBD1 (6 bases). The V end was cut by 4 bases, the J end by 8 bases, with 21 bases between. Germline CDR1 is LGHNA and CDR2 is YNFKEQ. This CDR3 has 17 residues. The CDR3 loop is CASSLNQGISVDSPLHF. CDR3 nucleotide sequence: TGTGCCAGCAGCCTGAACCAGGGGATTTCGGTGGATTCACCCCTCCACTTT.

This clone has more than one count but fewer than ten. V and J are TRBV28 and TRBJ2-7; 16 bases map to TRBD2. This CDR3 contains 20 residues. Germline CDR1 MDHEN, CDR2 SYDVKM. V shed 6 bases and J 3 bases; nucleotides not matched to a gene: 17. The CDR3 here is CASSFRPGTSGRADLYEQYF. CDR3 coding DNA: TGTGCCAGCAGCTTCAGACCGGGGACTAGCGGGAGGGCCGATCTCTACGAGCAGTACTTC.

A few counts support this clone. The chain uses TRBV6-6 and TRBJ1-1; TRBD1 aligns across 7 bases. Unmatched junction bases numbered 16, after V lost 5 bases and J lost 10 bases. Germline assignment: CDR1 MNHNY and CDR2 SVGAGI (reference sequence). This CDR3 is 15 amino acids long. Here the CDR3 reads CASSPGKGAPSGAFF. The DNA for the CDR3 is TGTGCCAGCAGTCCCGGGAAGGGGGCTCCGTCTGGAGCTTTCTTT.

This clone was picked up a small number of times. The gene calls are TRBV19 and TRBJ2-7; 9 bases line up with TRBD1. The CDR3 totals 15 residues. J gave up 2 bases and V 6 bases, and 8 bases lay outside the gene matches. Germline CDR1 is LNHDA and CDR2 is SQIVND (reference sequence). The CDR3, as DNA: TGTGCCAGTAGCCCCAGAGGGACAGGGACCTACGAGCAGTACTTC. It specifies CASSPRGTGTYEQYF.

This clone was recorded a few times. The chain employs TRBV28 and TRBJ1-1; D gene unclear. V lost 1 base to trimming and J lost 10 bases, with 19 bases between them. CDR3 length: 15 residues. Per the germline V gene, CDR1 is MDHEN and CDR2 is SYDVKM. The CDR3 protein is CASSLLGGSTPGAFF. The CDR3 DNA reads TGTGCCAGCAGTTTATTGGGAGGATCGACCCCAGGAGCTTTCTTT.

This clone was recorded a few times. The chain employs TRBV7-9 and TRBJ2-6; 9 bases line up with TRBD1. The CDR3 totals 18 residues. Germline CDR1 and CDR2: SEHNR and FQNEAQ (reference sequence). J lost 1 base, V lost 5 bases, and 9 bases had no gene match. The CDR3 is CASSTGTGYKSGANVLTF. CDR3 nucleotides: TGTGCCAGCAGCACGGGGACAGGGTATAAATCTGGGGCCAACGTCCTGACTTTC.

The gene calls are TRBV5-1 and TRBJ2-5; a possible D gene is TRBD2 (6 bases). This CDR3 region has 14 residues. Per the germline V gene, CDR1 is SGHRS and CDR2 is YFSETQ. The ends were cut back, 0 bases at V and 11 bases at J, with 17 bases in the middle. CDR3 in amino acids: CASSLGTKGVEQYF. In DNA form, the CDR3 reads TGCGCCAGCAGCTTGGGGACTAAAGGTGTGGAGCAGTACTTC.

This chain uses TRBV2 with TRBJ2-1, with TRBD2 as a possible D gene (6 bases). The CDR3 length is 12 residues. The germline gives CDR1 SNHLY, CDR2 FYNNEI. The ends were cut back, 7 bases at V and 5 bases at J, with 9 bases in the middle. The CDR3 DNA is TGTGCCAGCACCGGGACTCACAATGAGCAGTTCTTC. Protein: CASTGTHNEQFF.

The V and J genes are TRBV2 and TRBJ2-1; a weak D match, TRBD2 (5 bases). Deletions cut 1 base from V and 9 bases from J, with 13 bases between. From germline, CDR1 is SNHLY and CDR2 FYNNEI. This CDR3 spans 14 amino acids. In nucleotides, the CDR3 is TGTGCCAGCAGTGAAGGTCCTAGCAGCTCTGAGCAGTTCTTC. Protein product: CASSEGPSSSEQFF.

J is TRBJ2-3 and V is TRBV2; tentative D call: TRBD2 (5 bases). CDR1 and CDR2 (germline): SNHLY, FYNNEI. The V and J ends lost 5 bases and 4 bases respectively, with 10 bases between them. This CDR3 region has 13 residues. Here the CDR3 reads CASSSDLSDTQYF. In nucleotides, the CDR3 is TGTGCCAGCAGTTCGGACTTGTCAGATACGCAGTATTTT. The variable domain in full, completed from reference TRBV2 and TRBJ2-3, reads EPEVTQTPSHQVTQMGQEVILRCVPISNHLYFYWYRQILGQKVEFLVSFYNNEISEKSEIFDDQFSVERPDGSNFTLKIRSTKLEDSAMYFCASSSDLSDTQYFGPGTRLTVL.

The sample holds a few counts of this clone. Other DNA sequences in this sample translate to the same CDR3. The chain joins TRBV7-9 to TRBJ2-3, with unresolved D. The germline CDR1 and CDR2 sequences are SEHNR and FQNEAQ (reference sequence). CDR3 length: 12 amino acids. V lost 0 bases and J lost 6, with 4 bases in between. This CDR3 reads CASSLAEDTQYF. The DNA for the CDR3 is TGTGCCAGCAGCTTAGCTGAGGATACGCAGTATTTT.

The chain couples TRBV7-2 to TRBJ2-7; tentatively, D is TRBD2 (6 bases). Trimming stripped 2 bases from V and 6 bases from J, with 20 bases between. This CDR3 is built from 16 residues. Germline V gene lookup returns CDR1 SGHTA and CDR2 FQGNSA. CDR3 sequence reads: CASSLRPWGTGGEQYF. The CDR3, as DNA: TGTGCCAGCAGCTTAAGGCCTTGGGGAACCGGGGGCGAGCAGTACTTC.

For the CDR3, the DNA is TGCGCCAGCAGCCTGACAGGAGGACCAATCAGTTCCAGCTCCTACAATGAGCAGTTCTTC. Its translation is CASSLTGGPISSSSYNEQFF. This chain links TRBV4-1 with TRBJ2-1, with a weak D call TRBD1 (6 bases). The CDR3 is 20 amino acids. The V end lost 4 bases, the J end lost 0 bases, and 25 bases lay between the germline ends. Germline V gene sequence: CDR1 MGHRA, CDR2 YSYEKL.

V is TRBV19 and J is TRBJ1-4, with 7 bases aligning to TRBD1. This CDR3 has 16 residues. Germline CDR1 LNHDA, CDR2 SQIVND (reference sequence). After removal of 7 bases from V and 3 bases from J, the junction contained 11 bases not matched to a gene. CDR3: CASKKGAPISNEKLFF. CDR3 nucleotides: TGTGCCAGTAAGAAGGGGGCGCCAATATCTAATGAAAAACTGTTTTTT. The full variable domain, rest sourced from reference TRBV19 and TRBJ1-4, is DGGITQSPKYLFRKEGQNVTLSCEQNLNHDAMYWYRQDPGQGLRLIYYSQIVNDFQKGDIAEGYSVSREKKESFPLTVTSAQKNPTAFYLCASKKGAPISNEKLFFGSGTQLSVL.

CDR3 sequence reads: CASSRGNQETQYF. In DNA, the CDR3 is TGTGCCAGCTCACGAGGAAACCAAGAGACCCAGTACTTC. The chain has TRBV18 and TRBJ2-5; no clear D. The CDR3 runs 13 residues. V lost 4 bases, J lost 0 bases, and 6 bases lay in between. Germline CDR1 reads KGHSH; CDR2 reads LQKENI.

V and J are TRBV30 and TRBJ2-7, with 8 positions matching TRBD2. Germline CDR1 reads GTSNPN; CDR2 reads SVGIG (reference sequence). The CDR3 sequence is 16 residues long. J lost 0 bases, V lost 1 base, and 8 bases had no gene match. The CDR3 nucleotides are TGTGCCTGGAGTGCGCCGGGAGGGGGGAGCTCCTACGAGCAGTACTTC. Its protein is CAWSAPGGGSSYEQYF.

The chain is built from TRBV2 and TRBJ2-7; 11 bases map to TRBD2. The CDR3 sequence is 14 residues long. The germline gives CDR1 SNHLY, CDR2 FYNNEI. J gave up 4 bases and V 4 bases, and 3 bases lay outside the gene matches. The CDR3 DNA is TGTGCCAGCAGTGGGACTAGCGGGCGGTACGAGCAGTACTTC. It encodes CASSGTSGRYEQYF.